This is a list of T cell receptor beta chains from one sample in a study of cytomegalovirus exposure and HLA in healthy donors. The repertoire was sequenced with immunoSEQ multiplex PCR; TCRdb's copy has only in-frame clones and lacks some. Here the sample spans approximately 180,000 clones, about 88% being singletons. The sample comprised PBMCs. Receptor source: a girl in the first two years of life in good health and CMV-seronegative. The CDR3 runs from the conserved cysteine through the conserved F or W. The order of the fields is D gene, J gene, V gene, clone size, CDR3 DNA, CDR3 protein. A D gene is named only where the DNA matches it firmly. A clone size is listed for some rows: how often the clone was seen (once, few, many), or a class if it is expanded.

TRBD2 | TRBJ2-3 | TRBV30 | once | TGTGCCTGGAGTGTACTAGGCCTAGCGGGCACAGATACGCAGTATTTT | CAWSVLGLAGTDTQYF
TRBD1 | TRBJ2-7 | TRBV11-1 | NA | TGTGCCAGCAGCACCTCGGACAGGGGGCGTACCGAGCAGTACTTC | CASSTSDRGRTEQYF
TRBD1 | TRBJ2-7 | TRBV5-1 | NA | TGCGCCAGCAGCTATGGGACAGGGGATCCCTACGAGCAGTACTTC | CASSYGTGDPYEQYF
TRBD1 | TRBJ1-1 | TRBV27 | few | TGTGCCAGCAGCCCGACAGGGGAGCGGAGAGAGTACACTGAAGCTTTCTTT | CASSPTGERREYTEAFF
NA | TRBJ1-3 | TRBV5-6 | NA | TGTGCCAGCAGCTTAGGGAGCTCTGGAAACACCATATATTTT | CASSLGSSGNTIYF
TRBD1 | TRBJ2-7 | TRBV27 | NA | TGTGCCAGCAGTTTTGGGACAGGGAGTCTCTACGAGCAGTACTTC | CASSFGTGSLYEQYF
NA | TRBJ2-1 | TRBV20-1 | NA | TGCAGTGCTTCCCAGATTCCTGAGCAGTTCTTC | CSASQIPEQFF
NA | TRBJ2-3 | TRBV30 | once | TGTGCCTGGAGCCTCCTCGGGGTAAAAGGCACAGATACGCAGTATTTT | CAWSLLGVKGTDTQYF
NA | TRBJ2-7 | TRBV11-1 | NA | TGTGCCAGCAGCTTTAACAGGGAGTACGAGCAGTACTTC | CASSFNREYEQYF
NA | TRBJ2-1 | TRBV14 | NA | TGTGCCAGCAGCCCGGGGGGACATTACAATGAGCAGTTCTTC | CASSPGGHYNEQFF
NA | TRBJ2-3 | TRBV29-1 | NA | TGCAGCGTTGAAATCGGGGTGGGGAGCACAGATACGCAGTATTTT | CSVEIGVGSTDTQYF
TRBD1 | TRBJ2-1 | TRBV4-1 | NA | TGCGCCAGCAGCCCCCAACCGGACAGGGACCAGTTCTTC | CASSPQPDRDQFF
TRBD2 | TRBJ2-3 | TRBV5-1 | NA | TGCGCCAGCAGAGCAGGACTAGCGCCAGATACGCAGTATTTT | CASRAGLAPDTQYF
NA | TRBJ2-1 | TRBV5-1 | NA | TGCGCCAGCAGCGAGGAACGGACTGTGAATGAGCAGTTCTTC | CASSEERTVNEQFF
NA | TRBJ2-5 | TRBV30 | NA | TGTGCCTGGAGTTTCCGAGAGACCCAGTACTTC | CAWSFRETQYF
NA | TRBJ1-2 | TRBV5-4 | few | TGTGCCAGCACCCCTTGGGGAGGGTCTAACTATGGCTACACCTTC | CASTPWGGSNYGYTF
NA | TRBJ2-7 | TRBV9 | NA | TGTGCCAGCAGCTCCCGGGACACCCCCTACGAGCAGTACTTC | CASSSRDTPYEQYF
NA | TRBJ2-1 | TRBV12-5 | NA | TGTGCTAGTGGTTTGGAAACCCGGCTGGGAGATGAGCAGTTCTTC | CASGLETRLGDEQFF
NA | TRBJ1-5 | TRBV7-2 | NA | TGTGCCAGCAGCTTAGTCAGGGATCAGCCCCAGCATTTT | CASSLVRDQPQHF
NA | TRBJ1-1 | TRBV7-9 | NA | TGTGCCAGCACGGCTAGGATAGGCCACACTGAAGCTTTCTTT | CASTARIGHTEAFF